This T cell receptor beta chain was recorded in a study of blood T cell repertoires in COVID-19. In the study overall: T cells, B-cell-depleted T cells, or PBMCs provided the cDNA or gDNA that served as material.

Per the authors' pipeline: From reference gene primer amplification, estimates of nucleated cell counts were derived. The assay was immunoSEQ multiplex PCR, and TCRdb's table has in-frame clones only and misses some. From that table come the V and J calls and clone size; the DNA was used to work out D and trimming. The data hold 140,000 to 150,000 clones, with approximately 80% observed a single time. This CDR3 contains 15 residues. The germline V gene encodes CDR1 KGHSH and CDR2 LQKENI. Trimming took 6 bases from V and 7 from J; bases not matched to a gene: 10. The source of this sequence is a human donor with acute or convalescent COVID-19. The donor label of this sample is uncertain. This chain connects TRBV18 to TRBJ1-4; 8 positions match TRBD1. The sequencing input was peripheral blood. In nucleotides, the CDR3 is TGTGCCAGCTCTCCAGCACAGGGGGTTCTTGAAAAACTGTTTTTT. This gives the protein CASSPAQGVLEKLFF. Combining the CDR3 with reference TRBV18 and TRBJ1-4 gives the whole variable domain NAGVMQNPRHLVRRRGQEARLRCSPMKGHSHVYWYRQLPEEGLKFMVYLQKENIIDESGMPKERFSAEFPKEGPSILRIQQVVRGDSAAYFCASSPAQGVLEKLFFGSGTQLSVL.